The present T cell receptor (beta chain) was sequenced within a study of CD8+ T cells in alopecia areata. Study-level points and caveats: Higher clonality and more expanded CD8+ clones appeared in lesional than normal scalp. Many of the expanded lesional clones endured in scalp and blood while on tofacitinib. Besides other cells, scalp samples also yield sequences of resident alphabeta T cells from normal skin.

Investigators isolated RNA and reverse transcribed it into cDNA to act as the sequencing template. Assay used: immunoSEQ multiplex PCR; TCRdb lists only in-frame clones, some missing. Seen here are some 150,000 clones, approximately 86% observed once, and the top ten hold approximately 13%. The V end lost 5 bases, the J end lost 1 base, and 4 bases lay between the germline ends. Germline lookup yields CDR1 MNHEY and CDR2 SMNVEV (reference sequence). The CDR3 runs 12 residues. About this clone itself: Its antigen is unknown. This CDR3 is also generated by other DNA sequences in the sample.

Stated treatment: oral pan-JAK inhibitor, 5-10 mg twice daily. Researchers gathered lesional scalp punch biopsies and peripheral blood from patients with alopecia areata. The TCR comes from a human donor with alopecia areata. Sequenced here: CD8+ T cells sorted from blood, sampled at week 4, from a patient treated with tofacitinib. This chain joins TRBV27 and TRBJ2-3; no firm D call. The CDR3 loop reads CASSARTDTQYF. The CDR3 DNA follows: TGTGCCAGCAGTGCCCGCACAGATACGCAGTATTTT.